This TCR beta chain came from a study of shared clonotypes between healthy human individuals. Study background: There were three CD4 naive, three CD4 memory, two CD8 naive and one CD8 memory plates per donor.

The germline V and J ends were trimmed by 4 bases and 0 bases, with 22 bases remaining between them. Germline CDR1 reads SQVTM; CDR2 reads ANQGSEA. The length of the CDR3 is 17 residues. It was roughly 210 ng DNA, approximately 28,000 T cell genomes, that sorted-subset replicate PCRs used. Data came from immunoSEQ multiplex PCR; TCRdb stores just in-frame clones and leaves some out. Here the sample spans about 2.2 million clones, approximately 94% being singletons. Terminally differentiated effector memory CD45RA+ cells were excluded from the naive CD8 cells, which were CD45RO-negative and positively selected for CCR7. Only one count was recorded for this clone.

What was sequenced was naive CD8+ T cells from PBMCs. The origin of this receptor is a man younger than 35 in good health. Some clones in this sample may be carry-over from other donors' samples. The chain employs TRBV29-1 and TRBJ2-7, with a possible D match to TRBD2 (6 bases). This CDR3 reads CSVVGGAFGATSYEQYF. The CDR3 DNA is TGCAGCGTTGTTGGAGGGGCCTTCGGGGCTACCTCCTACGAGCAGTACTTC.